The sequence of this TCR beta chain was determined in a study of T cells after yellow fever vaccination. Each CDR3 protein gets one entry after TCRdb re-called the 5' RACE reads with MiXCR. In the table there are around 250,000 distinct CDR3 sequences, around 5.3% of which are singletons. This clonotype was found a few times. Its antigen is unidentified. The CDR3 totals 13 residues. V gave up 1 base and J gave up 5 bases, with 10 bases separating them. Germline CDR1 DFQATT, CDR2 SNEGSKA (reference sequence). Points from the study as a whole: Post-booster repertoires again held most primary-vaccination clones (about 96% CD4, 88% CD8).

The chain combines TRBV20-1 with TRBJ2-3; D remains ambiguous. The material was CD4+ T cells sorted from PBMCs, obtained on the day of the yellow fever booster vaccination. The TCR sequence derives from a man aged 18-30 years who received the YFV17D yellow fever vaccine. CDR3 nucleotides: TGCAGTGCTAGAGGAAGGTGGGGAGATACGCAGTATTTT. Translation: CSARGRWGDTQYF.